This TCR beta chain derives from a study of cytomegalovirus exposure and HLA in healthy donors. The PCR ran on 60 Vbeta and 13 Jbeta primers. Clones were sequenced by immunoSEQ multiplex PCR, and TCRdb holds only the in-frame ones, with some missing. The data include approximately 140,000 clones; the top ten clones carry around 1.5%. The sequence derives from a woman in her 40s in good health and CMV-seronegative. The sequencing input was PBMCs.

CDR3 amino acids: CASRWSRENTEAFF. CDR3 sequence (DNA): TGCGCCAGCAGATGGTCCAGGGAGAACACTGAAGCTTTCTTT. This rearrangement joins TRBV5-1 to TRBJ1-1, with D possibly TRBD1 on 5 matching bases. V was clipped by 5 bases and J by 1 base, with 12 bases between them. The CDR3 consists of 14 residues. Germline CDR1 SGHRS, CDR2 YFSETQ.